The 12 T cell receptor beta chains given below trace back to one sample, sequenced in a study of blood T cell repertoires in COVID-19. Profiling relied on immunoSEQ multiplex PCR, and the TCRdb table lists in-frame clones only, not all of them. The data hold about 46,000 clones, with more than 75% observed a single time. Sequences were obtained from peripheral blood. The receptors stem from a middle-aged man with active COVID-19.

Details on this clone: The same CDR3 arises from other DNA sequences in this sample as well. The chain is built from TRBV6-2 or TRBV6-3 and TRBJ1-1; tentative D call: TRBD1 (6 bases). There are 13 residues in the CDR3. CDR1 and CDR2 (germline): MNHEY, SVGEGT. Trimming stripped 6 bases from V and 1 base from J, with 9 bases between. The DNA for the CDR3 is TGTGCCAGCAGCCCCAGGGGGAACACTGAAGCTTTCTTT. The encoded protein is CASSPRGNTEAFF.

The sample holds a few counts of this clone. This chain's CDR3 is CASSSYTDTQYF. The CDR3 region has the DNA TGTGCCAGCAGTTCCTACACAGATACGCAGTATTTT. The chain couples TRBV12-3 or TRBV12-4 to TRBJ2-3; D is unclear. Deletions cut 4 bases from V and 2 bases from J, with 4 bases between. The CDR3 runs to 12 residues.

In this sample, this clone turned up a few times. CDR3 sequence reads: CASSEMAGGTVEQYF. CDR3 nucleotide sequence: TGTGCCAGCAGTGAAATGGCGGGGGGGACGGTCGAGCAGTACTTC. The chain carries TRBV6-1 and TRBJ2-7; TRBD2 matches at 9 bases. Per germline, CDR1 MNHNS and CDR2 SASEGT. The ends lost 2 bases at V and 6 bases at J; junction bases unmatched: 8. This CDR3 region has 15 residues.

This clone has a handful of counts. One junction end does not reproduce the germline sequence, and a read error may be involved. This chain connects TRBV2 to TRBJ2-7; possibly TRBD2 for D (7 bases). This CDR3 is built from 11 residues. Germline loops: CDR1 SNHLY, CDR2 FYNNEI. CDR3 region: CASRWRGPPSF. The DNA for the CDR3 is TGTGCCAGCCGTTGGCGGGGGCCCCCAAGTTTC.

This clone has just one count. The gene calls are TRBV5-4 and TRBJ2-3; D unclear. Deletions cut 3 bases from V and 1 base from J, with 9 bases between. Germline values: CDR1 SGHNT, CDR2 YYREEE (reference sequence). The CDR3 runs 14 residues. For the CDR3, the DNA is TGTGCCAGCAGCTCGAGGAAAGGCACAGATACGCAGTATTTT. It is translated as CASSSRKGTDTQYF.

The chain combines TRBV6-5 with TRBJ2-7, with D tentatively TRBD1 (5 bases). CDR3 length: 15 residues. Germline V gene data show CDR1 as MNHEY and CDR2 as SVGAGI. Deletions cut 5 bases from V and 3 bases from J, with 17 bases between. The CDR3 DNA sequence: TGTGCCAGCAGTCCCAAACTTATCCAGGGCTACGAGCAGTACTTC. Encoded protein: CASSPKLIQGYEQYF.

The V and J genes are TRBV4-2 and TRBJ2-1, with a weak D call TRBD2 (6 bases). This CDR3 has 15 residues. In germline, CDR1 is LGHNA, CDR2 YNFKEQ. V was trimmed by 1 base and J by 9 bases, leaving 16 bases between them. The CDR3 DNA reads TGTGCCAGCAGCCAAGGGCTAGCGTGGCGCGGTGAGCAGTTCTTC. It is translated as CASSQGLAWRGEQFF.

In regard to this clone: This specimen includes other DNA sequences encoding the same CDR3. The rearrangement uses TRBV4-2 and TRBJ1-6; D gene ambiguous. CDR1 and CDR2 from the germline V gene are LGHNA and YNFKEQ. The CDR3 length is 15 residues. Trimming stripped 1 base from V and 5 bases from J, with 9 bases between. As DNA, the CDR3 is TGTGCCAGCAGCCAAGCACGGACTCATAATTCACCCCTCCACTTT. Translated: CASSQARTHNSPLHF.

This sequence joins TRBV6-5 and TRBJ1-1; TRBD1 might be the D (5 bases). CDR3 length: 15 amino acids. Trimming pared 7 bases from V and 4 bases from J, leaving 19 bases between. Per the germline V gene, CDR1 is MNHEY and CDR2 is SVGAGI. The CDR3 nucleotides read TGTGCCAGCACAACCACGGGACTCCTCCGCACTGAAGCTTTCTTT. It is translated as CASTTTGLLRTEAFF.

The CDR3 DNA reads TGTGCCAGCAGTACCCCGGGGGTAGGCTATGGCTACACCTTC. Its translation: CASSTPGVGYGYTF. The chain carries TRBV28 and TRBJ1-2; D perhaps matches TRBD1 (5 bases). This CDR3 contains 14 residues. Trimming took off 5 bases at V and 4 bases at J, with 14 bases between the two ends. Per germline, CDR1 MDHEN and CDR2 SYDVKM.

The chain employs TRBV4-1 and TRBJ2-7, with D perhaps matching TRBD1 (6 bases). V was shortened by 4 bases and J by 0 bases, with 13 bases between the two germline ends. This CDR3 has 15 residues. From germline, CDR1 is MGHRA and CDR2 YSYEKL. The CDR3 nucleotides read TGCGCCAGCAGCCTTCTCAGGGGCCCCTCCTACGAGCAGTACTTC. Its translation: CASSLLRGPSYEQYF.

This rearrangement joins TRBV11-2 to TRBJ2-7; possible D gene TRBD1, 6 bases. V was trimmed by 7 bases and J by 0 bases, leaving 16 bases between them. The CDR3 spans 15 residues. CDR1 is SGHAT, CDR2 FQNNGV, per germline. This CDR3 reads CASTEDSTSSYEQYF. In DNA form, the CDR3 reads TGTGCCAGCACCGAGGACAGTACGAGCTCCTACGAGCAGTACTTC.